This T cell receptor beta chain is drawn from a study of T cells in Graves' hyperthyroidism and ophthalmopathy. Overall study findings and caveats: Ophthalmopathy stood apart from stable hyperthyroidism in a 13 V-J model.

Amplification of TCR beta CDR3 regions used RNA as the template. First-round RT-PCR with HTBI primers amplified the TCR CDR3 region. A single record per CDR3 protein comes from TCRdb applying MiXCR to the multiplex PCR reads. The data show around 600,000 distinct CDR3 sequences, more than 15% seen once. The table lists this clonotype with a few counts. The antigen remains unidentified. This CDR3 is 14 amino acids long. V shed 6 bases and J shed 5 bases, with 17 bases lying between them. In germline, CDR1 is MDHEN, CDR2 SYDVKM. The source of this sequence is a woman aged 40-49 years with Graves' ophthalmopathy. Sequenced sample: blood. This sequence joins TRBV28 and TRBJ2-7, with D unresolved. The CDR3: CASRWADLRDEQYF. DNA of the CDR3: TGTGCCAGCAGGTGGGCAGACCTACGGGACGAGCAGTACTTC. Looking up the rest from reference TRBV28 and TRBJ2-7 gives the full variable domain: DVKVTQSSRYLVKRTGEKVFLECVQDMDHENMFWYRQDPGLGLRLIYFSYDVKMKEKGDIPEGYSVSREKKERFSLILESASTNQTSMYLCASRWADLRDEQYFGPGTRLTVT.